The 18 T cell receptor beta chains below were found in one sample sequenced in a study of shared T cell receptors in the human thymus. Produced via immunoSEQ multiplex PCR; TCRdb's table is partial and in-frame only. Of about 380,000 clones listed, more than 85% are singletons. Material for sequencing was thymocytes. The receptors stem from a human donor.

The chain uses TRBV28 and TRBJ2-5; TRBD1 might be the D (6 bases). The CDR3 length is 17 residues. Germline CDR1 is MDHEN and CDR2 is SYDVKM. Trimming cost V 6 bases and J 0 bases, with 20 bases left between them. As DNA, the CDR3 is TGTGCCAGCAGACTATCTCTACAGGGACCCTACCAAGAGACCCAGTACTTC. As protein: CASRLSLQGPYQETQYF.

The chain is built from TRBV9 and TRBJ1-2; 7 nucleotides agree with TRBD1. V was pared by 3 bases and J by 0 bases, with 5 bases of the junction left unmatched. From germline, CDR1 is SGDLS and CDR2 YYNGEE. The CDR3 is 15 residues long. The CDR3 bases are TGTGCCAGCAGCGGACAGGGTCGCGCTAACTATGGCTACACCTTC. This translates into CASSGQGRANYGYTF.

The V call is TRBV28, the J call TRBJ1-5; D is perhaps TRBD1 (6 bases). With 2 bases removed from V and 3 bases from J, the gap between germline ends came to 8 bases. The CDR3 length is 14 residues. Germline values: CDR1 MDHEN, CDR2 SYDVKM. The CDR3 DNA follows: TGTGCCAGCAGTTTAAGGACAGTCAATCAGCCCCAGCATTTT. Translation: CASSLRTVNQPQHF.

The chain recombines TRBV5-1 with TRBJ1-1; D ambiguous. V lost 3 bases, J lost 1 base, and 16 bases lay in between. This CDR3 has 16 amino acids. The V gene's germline CDR1 is SGHRS and CDR2 YFSETQ. CDR3 protein: CASSSKDLQKNTEAFF. The DNA of the CDR3 is TGCGCCAGCAGCTCAAAGGACCTCCAGAAGAACACTGAAGCTTTCTTT.

The V and J genes are TRBV19 and TRBJ2-5; D is uncertain. Trimming shortened V by 3 bases and J by 3 bases, and 14 bases separated the two germline ends. This CDR3 region has 15 residues. Looked up from germline, CDR1 is LNHDA and CDR2 is SQIVND (reference sequence). This CDR3 is CASSISVKDKETQYF. DNA for the CDR3: TGTGCCAGTAGTATTAGTGTGAAGGATAAAGAGACCCAGTACTTC.

The V gene is TRBV11-2, the J gene TRBJ1-1, with a weak D call TRBD1 (5 bases). V was shortened by 1 base and J by 5 bases, with 20 bases between the two germline ends. Germline CDR1 SGHAT, CDR2 FQNNGV. CDR3 size: 17 residues. CDR3 sequence: CASSLVRGRACGTEAFF. The CDR3 region has the DNA TGTGCCAGCAGCTTAGTCCGGGGGAGGGCGTGTGGGACTGAAGCTTTCTTT.

The J gene is TRBJ2-4, the V gene TRBV29-1; D unclear. CDR3 size: 12 residues. Per the germline V gene, CDR1 is SQVTM and CDR2 is ANQGSEA. The ends were cut back, 5 bases at V and 7 bases at J, with 12 bases in the middle. The CDR3 DNA follows: TGCAGCGTTCGCGCTCGGTCTAACATTCAGTACTTC. Translating it yields CSVRARSNIQYF. Filled out from reference TRBV29-1 and TRBJ2-4, the complete variable domain reads SAVISQKPSRDICQRGTSLTIQCQVDSQVTMMFWYRQQPGQSLTLIATANQGSEATYESGFVIDKFPISRPNLTFSTLTVSNMSPEDSSIYLCSVRARSNIQYFGAGTRLSVL.

The genes are TRBV5-4 and TRBJ1-2, with 9 bases matching TRBD1. The CDR3 has 15 residues. The germline gives CDR1 SGHNT, CDR2 YYREEE (reference sequence). V trimming: 2 bases; J trimming: 5 bases; junction bases outside the gene matches: 7. CDR3 DNA sequence: TGTGCCAGCAGCTTCTACGGACAGGGGTTATATGGCTACACCTTC. Its translation is CASSFYGQGLYGYTF.

About this clone: Its ends do not fully match the called genes, so a read error is possible. This chain uses TRBV7-7 with TRBJ2-2; 11 positions agree with TRBD1. The CDR3 is 17 amino acids. Germline V lookup: CDR1 SSHAT, CDR2 FNYEAQ (reference sequence). The chain's CDR3 is CASSLGDRGNTTGELFF. CDR3 nucleotide sequence: TGTGCTAGCAGCTTAGGGGACAGGGGGAATACCACCGGGGAGCTGTTTTTT.

The chain recombines TRBV5-1 with TRBJ2-2, with 16 positions matching TRBD2. V lost 3 bases to trimming and J lost 5 bases; unmatched junction nucleotides: 16. The CDR3 contains 21 residues. Germline V gene data show CDR1 as SGHRS and CDR2 as YFSETQ. CDR3 sequence (DNA): TGCGCCAGCAGCTCGCAAATTTTGGGACTAGCGGGAGGGCCGGGAACCGGGGAGCTGTTTTTT. It encodes CASSSQILGLAGGPGTGELFF.

The chain recombines TRBV5-5 with TRBJ1-1; possible D gene TRBD1, 5 bases. Germline values: CDR1 SGHKS, CDR2 YYEKEE (reference sequence). The CDR3 contains 14 residues. Trimming removed 4 bases at V and 0 bases at J, with 10 bases between. CDR3 sequence: CASSPQVLNTEAFF. The CDR3 DNA follows: TGTGCCAGCAGCCCACAGGTCTTGAACACTGAAGCTTTCTTT.

The gene calls are TRBV11-2 and TRBJ1-4, with a tentative D call TRBD1 (5 bases). Germline V lookup: CDR1 SGHAT, CDR2 FQNNGV. The CDR3 spans 16 residues. Trimming pared 0 bases from V and 8 bases from J, leaving 16 bases between. Here the CDR3 DNA reads TGTGCCAGCAGCTTAGACCGTGGGGGTTCGGAGGAAAAACTGTTTTTT. Protein: CASSLDRGGSEEKLFF.

V and J are TRBV5-5 and TRBJ1-3; maybe TRBD1 (6 bases). Trimming shortened V by 0 bases and J by 4 bases, and 11 bases separated the two germline ends. Germline CDR1 reads SGHKS; CDR2 reads YYEKEE (reference sequence). This CDR3 contains 15 residues. The CDR3 DNA follows: TGTGCCAGCAGCTTGGCCGGGGGCGCGGGAAACACCATATATTTT. The encoded protein is CASSLAGGAGNTIYF.

CDR3 amino acids: CASSLALETQYF. The CDR3 coding sequence is TGTGCCAGCAGCTTAGCGCTAGAGACCCAGTACTTC. The chain is built from TRBV7-9 and TRBJ2-5; D unclear. Trimming removed 0 bases at V and 4 bases at J, with 3 bases between. The CDR3 extends over 12 amino acids. Germline loops: CDR1 SEHNR, CDR2 FQNEAQ (reference sequence).

V and J are TRBV19 and TRBJ1-4, with TRBD1 matching over 12 bases. The CDR3 sequence is 17 residues long. CDR1 LNHDA and CDR2 SQIVND come from the germline V gene (reference sequence). The ends lost 3 bases at V and 4 bases at J; junction bases unmatched: 6. DNA of the CDR3: TGTGCCAGTAGTATCCGGGACAGGGGGCGTTATAATGAAAAACTGTTTTTT. Encoded protein: CASSIRDRGRYNEKLFF.

The chain recombines TRBV2 with TRBJ1-1; D possibly corresponds to TRBD1 (5 bases). Looked up from germline, CDR1 is SNHLY and CDR2 is FYNNEI. V was pared by 10 bases and J by 11 bases, with 23 bases between. CDR3 length: 13 residues. CDR3 amino acids: CATSEGIAEGAFF. Here the CDR3 DNA reads TGTGCCACCTCTGAGGGTATCGCAGAGGGGGCTTTCTTT. Full variable domain (remainder filled in from reference TRBV2 and TRBJ1-1): EPEVTQTPSHQVTQMGQEVILRCVPISNHLYFYWYRQILGQKVEFLVSFYNNEISEKSEIFDDQFSVERPDGSNFTLKIRSTKLEDSAMYFCATSEGIAEGAFFGQGTRLTVV.

The J gene is TRBJ2-3, the V gene TRBV28; 12 bases match TRBD2. The junction had 18 bases not matched to a gene; V was cut back by 8 bases and J by 3 bases. This CDR3 is built from 19 residues. Germline-derived CDR1 and CDR2 are MDHEN and SYDVKM. Here the CDR3 DNA reads TGTGCCAGCCCCCCTTGGACTAGCGGGAAGGGGTCCGGGACAGATACGCAGTATTTT. Encoded protein: CASPPWTSGKGSGTDTQYF.

The chain joins TRBV7-6 to TRBJ2-5; 8 bases map to TRBD2. The junction had 13 bases not matched to a gene; V was cut back by 5 bases and J by 5 bases. CDR1 SGHVS and CDR2 FNYEAQ come from the germline V gene. This CDR3 region has 16 residues. CDR3 region: CASSLAGGGLRETQYF. Written as DNA, the CDR3 is TGTGCCAGCAGCCTCGCGGGAGGAGGGCTACGTGAGACCCAGTACTTC.